Listed below are T cell receptor beta chains from one sample, sequenced in a study of T cell responses to AZD1222 COVID-19 vaccine. Using immunoSEQ multiplex PCR, the repertoire was profiled, and TCRdb retains in-frame clones only, with some absent. The sample holds over 50,000 clones, 70% to 85% seen once. This material consisted of peripheral blood, taken on day 0 of AZD1222 vaccination. These TCRs come from an adult in good health. Each CDR3 is given with its conserved first and last residue. A D gene is named only where the DNA matches it firmly. The size entry is marked missing in some rows and otherwise reads once, few, many or a size class.

v_gene: TRBV12-3/TRBV12-4; d_gene: NA; j_gene: TRBJ1-5; len: 12; abundance: once; CDR3nt: TGTGCCAGCAGTCGACGGGATCAGCCCCAGCATTTT; CDR3aa: CASSRRDQPQHF
v_gene: TRBV14; d_gene: TRBD2; j_gene: TRBJ2-1; len: 16; abundance: NA; CDR3nt: TGTGCCAGCAGCCTTCTTAGGCTAGCGGGAGAACATGAGCAGTTCTTC; CDR3aa: CASSLLRLAGEHEQFF
v_gene: TRBV19; d_gene: NA; j_gene: TRBJ2-1; len: 16; abundance: NA; CDR3nt: TGTGCCAGTAGTATGGGACTCAGTCTGGCCTACAATGAGCAGTTCTTC; CDR3aa: CASSMGLSLAYNEQFF
v_gene: TRBV9; d_gene: TRBD1; j_gene: TRBJ2-5; len: 15; abundance: NA; CDR3nt: TGTGCCAGCAGCGGGGGGACAGGAGAACAAGAGACCCAGTACTTC; CDR3aa: CASSGGTGEQETQYF
v_gene: TRBV4-3; d_gene: TRBD2; j_gene: TRBJ2-1; len: 18; abundance: NA; CDR3nt: TGCGCCAGCAGCCAAGATTTATCCTTGGCGGGAGAATATGATGAGCAGTTCTTC; CDR3aa: CASSQDLSLAGEYDEQFF
v_gene: TRBV28; d_gene: NA; j_gene: TRBJ1-4; len: 15; abundance: NA; CDR3nt: TGTGCCAGCACCAATAGTGGGGGGGGGCATGAAAAACTGTTTTTT; CDR3aa: CASTNSGGGHEKLFF
v_gene: TRBV5-1; d_gene: NA; j_gene: TRBJ2-2; len: 16; abundance: NA; CDR3nt: TGCGCCAGCAGCTTGGGTGGGGGCCGCAGTCCCGGGGAGCTGTTTTTT; CDR3aa: CASSLGGGRSPGELFF
v_gene: TRBV27; d_gene: NA; j_gene: TRBJ1-2; len: 13; abundance: NA; CDR3nt: TGTGCCAGCAGGGGCTGGGGGGCTAGAGGCTACACCTTC; CDR3aa: CASRGWGARGYTF
v_gene: TRBV9; d_gene: TRBD1; j_gene: TRBJ2-1; len: 16; abundance: NA; CDR3nt: TGTGCCAGCAGCGTAGAAACAGGGGGCACTTACAATGAGCAGTTCTTC; CDR3aa: CASSVETGGTYNEQFF
v_gene: TRBV27; d_gene: NA; j_gene: TRBJ2-5; len: 11; abundance: NA; CDR3nt: TGTGCCAGCAGGGGAGGAGAGACCCAGTACTTC; CDR3aa: CASRGGETQYF
v_gene: TRBV5-1; d_gene: NA; j_gene: TRBJ1-1; len: 16; abundance: NA; CDR3nt: TGCGCCAGCAGCCCCAGTATGGGGGCTGGGGACACTGAAGCTTTCTTT; CDR3aa: CASSPSMGAGDTEAFF
v_gene: TRBV25-1; d_gene: TRBD1; j_gene: TRBJ1-4; len: 17; abundance: NA; CDR3nt: TGTGCCAGCAGTGACGACTTTGGGACAGGGGGCGATGAAAAACTGTTTTTT; CDR3aa: CASSDDFGTGGDEKLFF
v_gene: TRBV19; d_gene: TRBD1; j_gene: TRBJ1-6; len: 16; abundance: NA; CDR3nt: TGTGCCAGTAGTAAGGACAGGGTGAGGAATTATTCACCCCTCCACTTT; CDR3aa: CASSKDRVRNYSPLHF
v_gene: TRBV7-3; d_gene: NA; j_gene: TRBJ2-1; len: 15; abundance: NA; CDR3nt: TGTGCCAGCAGCCCCCGGGACCTAGGGAGCAATGAGCAGTTCTTC; CDR3aa: CASSPRDLGSNEQFF
v_gene: TRBV28; d_gene: NA; j_gene: TRBJ1-5; len: 14; abundance: NA; CDR3nt: TGTGCCAGCAGTCTCGGAGTTGGGAATCAGCCCCAGCATTTT; CDR3aa: CASSLGVGNQPQHF
v_gene: TRBV28; d_gene: NA; j_gene: TRBJ1-2; len: 13; abundance: NA; CDR3nt: TGTGCCAGCAGTACAGGACAGAACTATGGCTACACCTTC; CDR3aa: CASSTGQNYGYTF
v_gene: TRBV12-5; d_gene: NA; j_gene: TRBJ1-2; len: 15; abundance: NA; CDR3nt: TGTGCTAGTGGGTCACCGCGCCAGGGAAACTATGGCTACACCTTC; CDR3aa: CASGSPRQGNYGYTF
v_gene: TRBV7-2; d_gene: TRBD1; j_gene: TRBJ2-4; len: 16; abundance: NA; CDR3nt: TGTGCCAGCAGCTTTAGCGGAACAGGGGGGTGGGACATTCAGTACTTC; CDR3aa: CASSFSGTGGWDIQYF
v_gene: TRBV7-9; d_gene: NA; j_gene: TRBJ1-4; len: 15; abundance: NA; CDR3nt: TGTGCCAGCAGCTGGGGCACGGGGGGAGAAGAAAAACTGTTTTTT; CDR3aa: CASSWGTGGEEKLFF
v_gene: TRBV7-9; d_gene: NA; j_gene: TRBJ2-3; len: 16; abundance: NA; CDR3nt: TGTGCCAGCAGCTCCGGCAGGAGCCCTAGCACAGATACGCAGTATTTT; CDR3aa: CASSSGRSPSTDTQYF
v_gene: TRBV5-6; d_gene: TRBD1; j_gene: TRBJ1-6; len: 17; abundance: NA; CDR3nt: TGTGCCAGCAGCTTACGGACAGGGAGGTCCTATAATTCACCCCTCCACTTT; CDR3aa: CASSLRTGRSYNSPLHF
v_gene: TRBV18; d_gene: TRBD1; j_gene: TRBJ1-2; len: 17; abundance: NA; CDR3nt: TGTGCCAGCTCTACCGGGACAGCCCTTATGCCCAACTATGGCTACACCTTC; CDR3aa: CASSTGTALMPNYGYTF
v_gene: TRBV28; d_gene: NA; j_gene: TRBJ1-6; len: 17; abundance: once; CDR3nt: TGTGCCAGCAGTTTGGACGGACTCTCTTACTATAATTCACCCCTCCACTTT; CDR3aa: CASSLDGLSYYNSPLHF
v_gene: TRBV9; d_gene: NA; j_gene: TRBJ2-7; len: 12; abundance: few; CDR3nt: TGTGCCAGCAGCGTAAGGGGTGGCCAGCAGTACTTC; CDR3aa: CASSVRGGQQYF
v_gene: TRBV6-4; d_gene: TRBD2; j_gene: TRBJ2-1; len: 15; abundance: NA; CDR3nt: TGTGCCAGCAGTGACGCTAGCGGGAGCTACAATGAGCAGTTCTTC; CDR3aa: CASSDASGSYNEQFF
v_gene: TRBV25-1; d_gene: NA; j_gene: TRBJ1-1; len: 14; abundance: NA; CDR3nt: TGTGCCAGCAGTCCGGACAGCGAGAACACTGAAGCTTTCTTT; CDR3aa: CASSPDSENTEAFF
v_gene: TRBV5-4; d_gene: NA; j_gene: TRBJ1-1; len: 15; abundance: NA; CDR3nt: TGTGCCAGCAGCTTGGGGGGGGACGGTAAAACTGAAGCTTTCTTT; CDR3aa: CASSLGGDGKTEAFF
v_gene: TRBV2; d_gene: NA; j_gene: TRBJ2-7; len: 14; abundance: NA; CDR3nt: TGTGCCAGCAGTGTAGACAGGCAGGTGGACGAGCAGTACTTC; CDR3aa: CASSVDRQVDEQYF
v_gene: TRBV5-1; d_gene: TRBD2; j_gene: TRBJ2-2; len: 15; abundance: NA; CDR3nt: TGCGCCAGCAGCATAGCGGGAGTAGACACCGGGGAGCTGTTTTTT; CDR3aa: CASSIAGVDTGELFF
v_gene: TRBV18; d_gene: NA; j_gene: TRBJ1-5; len: 14; abundance: NA; CDR3nt: TGTGCCAGCTCAAAGACAGATAGCAATCAGCCCCAGCATTTT; CDR3aa: CASSKTDSNQPQHF
v_gene: TRBV30; d_gene: TRBD1; j_gene: TRBJ2-3; len: 14; abundance: NA; CDR3nt: TGTGCCTGGAGTCGGGACAGTTCCACAGATACGCAGTATTTT; CDR3aa: CAWSRDSSTDTQYF
v_gene: TRBV12-3/TRBV12-4; d_gene: NA; j_gene: TRBJ2-3; len: 11; abundance: NA; CDR3nt: TGTGCCAGCAGTTCGTCCGATACGCAGTATTTT; CDR3aa: CASSSSDTQYF
v_gene: TRBV29-1; d_gene: NA; j_gene: TRBJ2-6; len: 15; abundance: NA; CDR3nt: TGCAGCGTTGCCCCAGGGTTCTCTGGGGCCAACGTCCTGACTTTC; CDR3aa: CSVAPGFSGANVLTF
v_gene: TRBV6-6; d_gene: TRBD1; j_gene: TRBJ2-7; len: 14; abundance: NA; CDR3nt: TGTGCCAGCAGGACAGGGCAGGGTTCCTACGAGCAGTACTTC; CDR3aa: CASRTGQGSYEQYF
v_gene: TRBV5-4; d_gene: TRBD2; j_gene: TRBJ2-1; len: 15; abundance: NA; CDR3nt: TGTGCCAGCAGCTTAGATAGCGGGAGAGTCAATGAGCAGTTCTTC; CDR3aa: CASSLDSGRVNEQFF
v_gene: TRBV7-8; d_gene: NA; j_gene: TRBJ2-1; len: 15; abundance: NA; CDR3nt: TGTGCCAGCAGCAAGCGAGGACTGAACTACAATGAGCAGTTCTTC; CDR3aa: CASSKRGLNYNEQFF
v_gene: TRBV19; d_gene: NA; j_gene: TRBJ2-7; len: 15; abundance: NA; CDR3nt: TGTGCCAGTAGTATAGGACGCGGCCCAACCTACGAGCAGTACTTC; CDR3aa: CASSIGRGPTYEQYF